One T cell receptor (beta chain) is described in this entry. Deletions cut 6 bases from V and 6 bases from J, with 8 bases between. The CDR3 is 10 amino acids. Per the germline V gene, CDR1 is SQVTM and CDR2 is ANQGSEA. This sample was taken from a study of T cells in tumors after PD-1 blockade. On the study more broadly: Blood samples averaged around 120,000 templates (range roughly 24,679-270,000) and over 35,000 unique clonotypes.

Using immunoSEQ multiplex PCR, the repertoire was profiled, and TCRdb retains in-frame clones only, with some absent. In the table there are about 24,000 clones, about 82% of which are singletons. The clonotype was recovered from a human donor with basal cell carcinoma. The chain employs TRBV29-1 and TRBJ1-2, with D possibly TRBD1 on 5 matching bases. The sequenced sample was PBMCs, obtained after anti-PD-1 treatment. The CDR3, as DNA: TGCAGCGTGGGGCTTGATGGCTACACCTTC. Its translation: CSVGLDGYTF.